In its sample, the clone carrying this T cell receptor (beta chain) was seen a few times. Its antigen is as yet unknown. TCRdb redid the calling of the RT-PCR reads with MiXCR, one entry per CDR3 protein. Altogether 500,000 to 600,000 distinct CDR3 sequences are present, approximately 7.6% being singletons, with the ten largest covering 10% to 15%. The data are from a study of response to subunit inactivated influenza vaccine. The ends lost 4 bases at V and 2 bases at J; junction bases unmatched: 5. Germline V lookup: CDR1 KGHSH, CDR2 LQKENI. This CDR3 spans 15 amino acids. General study results and limits: Each seasonal influenza vaccination, the authors suggested, recruits few new T cells.

The specimen comprised PBMCs from blood, sampled around 2 years after vaccination. The clonotype originates from a man between 50 and 75 years old who received an inactivated influenza vaccine. V gene TRBV18 combines with J gene TRBJ2-7, with 10 bases fitting TRBD2. CDR3 in amino acids: CASSRGTSDTYEQYF. In nucleotides, the CDR3 is TGTGCCAGCTCACGGGGGACTAGCGATACCTACGAGCAGTACTTC.